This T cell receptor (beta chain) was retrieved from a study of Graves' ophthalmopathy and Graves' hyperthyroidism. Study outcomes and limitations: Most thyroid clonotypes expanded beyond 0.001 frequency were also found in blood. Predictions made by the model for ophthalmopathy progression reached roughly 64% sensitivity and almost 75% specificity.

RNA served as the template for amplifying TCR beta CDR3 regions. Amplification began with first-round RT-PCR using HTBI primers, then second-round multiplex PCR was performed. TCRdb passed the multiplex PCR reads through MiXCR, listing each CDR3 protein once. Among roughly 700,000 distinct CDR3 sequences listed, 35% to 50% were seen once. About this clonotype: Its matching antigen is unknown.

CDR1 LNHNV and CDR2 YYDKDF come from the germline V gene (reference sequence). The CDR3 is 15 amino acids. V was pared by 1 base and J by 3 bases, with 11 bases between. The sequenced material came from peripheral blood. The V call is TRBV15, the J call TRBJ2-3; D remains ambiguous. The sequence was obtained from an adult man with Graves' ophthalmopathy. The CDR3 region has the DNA TGTGCCACCAGCAGAGGTATGGGGAAAACAGATACGCAGTATTTT. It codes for CATSRGMGKTDTQYF.